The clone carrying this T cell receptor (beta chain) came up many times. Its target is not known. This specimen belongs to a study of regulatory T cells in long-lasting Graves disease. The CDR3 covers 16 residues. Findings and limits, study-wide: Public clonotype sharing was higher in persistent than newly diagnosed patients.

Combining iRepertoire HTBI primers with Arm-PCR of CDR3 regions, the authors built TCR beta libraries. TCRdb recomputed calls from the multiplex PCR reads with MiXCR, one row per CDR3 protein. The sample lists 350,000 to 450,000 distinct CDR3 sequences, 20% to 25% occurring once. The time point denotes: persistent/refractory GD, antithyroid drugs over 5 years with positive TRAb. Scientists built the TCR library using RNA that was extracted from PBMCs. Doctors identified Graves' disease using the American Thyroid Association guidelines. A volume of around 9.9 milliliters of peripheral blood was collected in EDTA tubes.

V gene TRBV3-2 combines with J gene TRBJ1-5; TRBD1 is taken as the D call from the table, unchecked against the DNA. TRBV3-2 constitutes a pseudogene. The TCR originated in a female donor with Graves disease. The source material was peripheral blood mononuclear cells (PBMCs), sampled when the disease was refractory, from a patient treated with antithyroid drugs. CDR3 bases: TGTGCCAGCAGCCAAGGCGGGACAGGTTTTCATCAGCCCCAGCATTTT. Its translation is CASSQGGTGFHQPQHF.